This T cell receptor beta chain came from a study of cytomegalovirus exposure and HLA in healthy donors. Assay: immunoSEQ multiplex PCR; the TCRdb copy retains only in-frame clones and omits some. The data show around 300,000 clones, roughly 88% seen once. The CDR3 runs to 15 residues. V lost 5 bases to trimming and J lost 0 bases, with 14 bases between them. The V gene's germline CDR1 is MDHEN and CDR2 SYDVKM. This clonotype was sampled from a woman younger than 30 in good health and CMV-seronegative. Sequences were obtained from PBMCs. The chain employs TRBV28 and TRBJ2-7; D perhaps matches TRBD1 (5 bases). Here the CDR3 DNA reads TGTGCCAGCAGTCTCCGACAGATGGGCTCCTACGAGCAGTACTTC. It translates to CASSLRQMGSYEQYF.